The entry that follows covers one T cell receptor beta chain sequence. The CDR3 has 10 residues. Germline V lookup: CDR1 SEHNR, CDR2 FQNEAQ (reference sequence). With 10 bases removed from V and 2 bases from J, the gap between germline ends came to 5 bases. The sample belongs to a study of radiation and T cells in renal cell carcinoma. Data came from immunoSEQ multiplex PCR; TCRdb stores just in-frame clones and leaves some out. The sample consists of about 16,000 clones, 50% to 65% of them appearing once. As for treatment: treatment-naive control, cytoreductive nephrectomy. The sequence derives from a man aged 40-50 years with renal cell carcinoma. The rearrangement joins TRBV7-9 to TRBJ1-1; unclear D gene. The sample consisted of tumor tissue, taken from a patient whose treatment was nephrectomy without radiotherapy. The CDR3 coding sequence is TGTGCCACCTACAACACTGAAGCTTTCTTT. This gives the protein CATYNTEAFF.